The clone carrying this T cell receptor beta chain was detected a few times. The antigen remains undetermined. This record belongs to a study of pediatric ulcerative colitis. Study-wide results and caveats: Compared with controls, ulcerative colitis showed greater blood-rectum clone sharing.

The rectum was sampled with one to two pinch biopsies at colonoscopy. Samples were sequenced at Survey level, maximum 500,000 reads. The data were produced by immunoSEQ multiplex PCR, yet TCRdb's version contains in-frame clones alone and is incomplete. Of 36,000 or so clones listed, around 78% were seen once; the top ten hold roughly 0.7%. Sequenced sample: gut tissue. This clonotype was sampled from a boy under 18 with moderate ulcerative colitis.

The CDR3 nucleotides read TGTGCCAGTAGTACAGAAACCTCTGGAAACACCATATATTTT. Protein sequence: CASSTETSGNTIYF. This chain connects TRBV19 to TRBJ1-3; D gene uncertain. Trimming took 4 bases from V and 0 from J, leaving 7 bases between them. This CDR3 is built from 14 residues. Germline loops: CDR1 LNHDA, CDR2 SQIVND (reference sequence).